This is a list of T cell receptor beta chains from one sample in a study of blood T cell repertoires in COVID-19. This table comes from immunoSEQ multiplex PCR, and its TCRdb copy is limited to in-frame clones, with some not included. The sample yields about 170,000 clones, over 80% seen once. The sample was peripheral blood. The origin of the receptors is a woman older than 75 with COVID-19, enrolled during active disease. CDR3s include the opening cysteine and the closing phenylalanine or tryptophan. The order of the fields is D gene, J gene, V gene, clone size, CDR3 protein, CDR3 DNA. A D gene is named only where the DNA matches it firmly. Clone size is stated in some rows and not others, as once, few, many or a class when expanded.

>-|TRBJ1-1|TRBV12-3/TRBV12-4|-
CASSSASEAFF
TGTGCCAGCAGTTCTGCCAGTGAAGCTTTCTTT
>-|TRBJ1-1|TRBV5-1|-
CASSLAGGMNTEAFF
TGCGCCAGCAGCTTGGCCGGAGGGATGAACACTGAAGCTTTCTTT
>TRBD1|TRBJ1-1|TRBV5-8|-
CASSLMTGAQNTEAFF
TGTGCCAGCAGCTTGATGACAGGGGCACAGAACACTGAAGCTTTCTTT
>-|TRBJ1-1|TRBV28|-
CASSLDTGKAFF
TGTGCCAGCAGTTTAGATACAGGGAAAGCTTTCTTT
>-|TRBJ1-5|TRBV28|-
CATGTPVLQPQHF
TGTGCCACCGGGACACCAGTACTTCAGCCCCAGCATTTT
>-|TRBJ2-7|TRBV6-5|many
CASSYSSRGEQYF
TGTGCCAGCAGTTACTCGAGTAGGGGGGAGCAGTACTTC
>-|TRBJ1-1|TRBV5-1|-
CASRGQAGVTEAFF
TGCGCCAGCAGGGGGCAGGCGGGGGTCACTGAAGCTTTCTTT
>TRBD1|TRBJ2-3|TRBV28|-
CASSSRRGQGARWDTDTQYF
TGTGCCAGCAGCTCGAGGAGGGGACAGGGGGCCCGTTGGGACACAGATACGCAGTATTTT
>-|TRBJ1-1|TRBV14|-
CASSQGVVEGRAFF
TGTGCCAGCAGCCAAGGCGTAGTAGAAGGGAGAGCTTTCTTT
>TRBD1|TRBJ2-7|TRBV18|-
CASSPTGGTYEQYF
TGTGCCAGCTCACCGACAGGGGGCACGTACGAGCAGTACTTC
>TRBD2|TRBJ2-2|TRBV6-5|-
CASSPAGTGELFF
TGTGCCAGTTCCCCAGCGGGGACCGGGGAGCTGTTTTTT
>TRBD1|TRBJ1-4|TRBV27|-
CASSSSGGLGEKLFF
TGTGCCAGCAGTTCGTCAGGGGGCCTTGGTGAAAAACTGTTTTTT
>-|TRBJ2-1|TRBV11-3|-
CASSTGNSGYNEQFF
TGTGCCAGCAGCACAGGGAATTCTGGCTACAATGAGCAGTTCTTC
>-|TRBJ1-1|TRBV19|-
CASSITPYGVNWNTEAFF
TGTGCCAGTAGTATAACTCCATACGGGGTGAACTGGAACACTGAAGCTTTCTTT
>TRBD1|TRBJ1-2|TRBV27|-
CASRPADRAWGYTF
TGTGCCAGCAGACCCGCGGACAGGGCGTGGGGCTACACCTTC
>-|TRBJ1-3|TRBV13|-
CTSSSSGVAGNTIYF
TGTACCAGCAGCTCGAGCGGGGTAGCCGGAAACACCATATATTTT
>-|TRBJ2-7|TRBV6-5|-
CASSRTGTYEQYF
TGTGCCAGCAGCCGGACGGGAACCTACGAGCAGTACTTC
>TRBD1|TRBJ1-2|TRBV29-1|-
CSVQRATGGLYGYTF
TGCAGCGTCCAGAGAGCAACAGGGGGCCTCTATGGCTACACCTTC
>-|TRBJ2-1|TRBV5-1|-
CASSLVGGSSYNEQFF
TGCGCCAGCAGCTTGGTCGGGGGAAGCTCCTACAATGAGCAGTTCTTC
>-|TRBJ1-1|TRBV7-9|once
CASSFSSVMNTEAFF
TGTGCCAGCAGCTTCTCATCAGTGATGAACACTGAAGCTTTCTTT
>TRBD1|TRBJ1-2|TRBV18|-
CASSPARGQDGYTF
TGTGCCAGCTCACCAGCGAGGGGGCAGGATGGCTACACCTTC
>TRBD1|TRBJ2-5|TRBV19|-
CASSTGQSQETQYF
TGTGCCAGTAGTACGGGACAGTCCCAAGAGACCCAGTACTTC
>-|TRBJ2-4|TRBV11-2|-
CASSLANIQYF
TGTGCCAGCAGCTTAGCGAACATTCAGTACTTC
>-|TRBJ2-1|TRBV19|few
CASSILAGKNEQFF
TGTGCCAGTAGTATCCTAGCTGGGAAGAATGAGCAGTTCTTC
>TRBD2|TRBJ2-1|TRBV4-1|-
CASSHGGSTSNEQFF
TGCGCCAGCAGCCACGGGGGGAGCACCTCCAATGAGCAGTTCTTC
>TRBD2|TRBJ2-1|TRBV10-3|-
CAISESAGGPTDEQFF
TGTGCCATCAGTGAGTCAGCGGGAGGGCCGACCGATGAGCAGTTCTTC
>-|TRBJ2-1|TRBV5-1|-
CASKGLGANAYNEQFF
TGCGCCAGCAAGGGATTGGGGGCGAATGCATACAATGAGCAGTTCTTC
>TRBD1|TRBJ1-5|TRBV20-1|-
CSASALGTVYGQPQHF
TGCAGTGCTAGTGCTCTCGGGACAGTATATGGACAGCCCCAGCATTTT
>-|TRBJ1-1|TRBV5-1|-
CASSLIGVDTEAFF
TGCGCCAGCAGCTTGATCGGGGTAGACACTGAAGCTTTCTTT
>TRBD1|TRBJ2-2|TRBV5-1|-
CASSGQGAPNTGELFF
TGCGCCAGCAGTGGTCAGGGGGCGCCGAACACCGGGGAGCTGTTTTTT
>-|TRBJ1-3|TRBV27|once
CASSLSRGEGTIYF
TGTGCCAGCAGTTTATCGAGAGGCGAGGGCACCATATATTTT
>-|TRBJ1-1|TRBV6-1|-
CASSEIRGNTEAFF
TGTGCCAGCAGTGAAATCAGGGGGAACACTGAAGCTTTCTTT
>TRBD1|TRBJ2-7|TRBV5-1|few
CASSLGTGTYEQYF
TGCGCCAGCAGCTTGGGGACAGGGACCTACGAGCAGTACTTC
>-|TRBJ1-2|TRBV18|-
CASSPVSGTGDGYTF
TGTGCCAGCTCACCAGTCAGCGGGACTGGGGATGGCTACACCTTC
>-|TRBJ1-3|TRBV6-6|-
CASSPMGSSGNTIYF
TGTGCCAGCAGCCCTATGGGCTCTTCTGGAAACACCATATATTTT
>-|TRBJ1-5|TRBV28|-
CASSLGGGRGQPQHF
TGTGCCAGCAGCCTAGGGGGGGGCAGGGGTCAGCCCCAGCATTTT
>TRBD1|TRBJ1-4|TRBV19|-
CASSIDRQGRGLFF
TGTGCCAGTAGTATAGATCGACAGGGGAGAGGACTGTTTTTT
>TRBD2|TRBJ2-1|TRBV15|-
CATSRVAASGGVKQFF
TGTGCCACCAGCAGAGTAGCTGCTAGCGGGGGAGTCAAGCAGTTCTTC
>-|TRBJ2-1|TRBV5-1|once
CASSFGRGDEQFF
TGCGCCAGCAGCTTTGGCAGGGGAGATGAGCAGTTCTTC
>TRBD1|TRBJ1-5|TRBV6-5|-
CASSPRGSNQPQHF
TGTGCCAGCAGCCCCAGGGGGAGCAATCAGCCCCAGCATTTT
>TRBD2|TRBJ2-1|TRBV5-1|-
CASSGGLAALNEQFF
TGCGCCAGCAGCGGGGGACTAGCGGCCCTCAATGAGCAGTTCTTC
>TRBD2|TRBJ2-1|TRBV24-1|-
CATSDSDGRNEQFF
TGTGCCACCAGTGATTCTGACGGGAGGAATGAGCAGTTCTTC
>-|TRBJ1-2|TRBV6-1|-
CASSEEGGSVGYTF
TGTGCCAGCAGTGAAGAAGGGGGTTCGGTTGGCTACACCTTC
>-|TRBJ1-5|TRBV10-3|-
CAISDQGSGSNQPQHF
TGTGCCATCAGTGATCAGGGTAGCGGTAGCAATCAGCCCCAGCATTTT
>TRBD2|TRBJ2-3|TRBV28|-
CASSLLAGDTQYF
TGTGCCAGCAGTTTGTTAGCGGGAGATACGCAGTATTTT
>-|TRBJ1-2|TRBV10-3|-
CAISDSGTNGYTF
TGTGCCATCAGTGACTCCGGGACAAACGGCTACACCTTC
>-|TRBJ1-5|TRBV9|-
CASSTQTNQPQHF
TGTGCCAGCAGCACTCAAACCAATCAGCCCCAGCATTTT
>TRBD2|TRBJ2-5|TRBV5-1|-
CASSFDLPGLAGGPQETQYF
TGCGCCAGCAGCTTTGATCTACCGGGACTAGCGGGAGGGCCCCAAGAGACCCAGTACTTC
>TRBD1|TRBJ2-2|TRBV11-2|-
CASSLDRGVGELFF
TGTGCCAGCAGCCTAGACAGGGGCGTCGGGGAGCTGTTTTTT
>TRBD1|TRBJ1-1|TRBV6-6|once
CASSATGGAGAEAFF
TGTGCCAGCAGCGCCACAGGGGGCGCGGGCGCTGAAGCTTTCTTT
>-|TRBJ2-2|TRBV11-1|-
CASSSRGSTGELFF
TGTGCCAGCAGCTCTCGGGGGTCCACCGGGGAGCTGTTTTTT
>TRBD1|TRBJ2-5|TRBV5-1|-
CASSRDRGGETQYF
TGCGCCAGCAGCCGGGACAGGGGGGGAGAGACCCAGTACTTC
>TRBD2|TRBJ2-3|TRBV29-1|-
CSFNGASGRTDTQYF
TGCAGCTTTAATGGGGCTAGCGGGAGAACAGATACGCAGTATTTT
>TRBD1|TRBJ1-5|TRBV4-1|-
CASSQGQGGSIAGNQPQHF
TGCGCCAGCAGCCAGGGACAGGGAGGGAGTATTGCGGGCAATCAGCCCCAGCATTTT
>-|TRBJ2-2|TRBV6-6|-
CASRGEDGELFF
TGTGCCAGCAGAGGGGAGGACGGGGAGCTGTTTTTT
>-|TRBJ1-3|TRBV9|-
CASSLAAGGGNTIYF
TGTGCCAGCAGCCTCGCGGCGGGGGGAGGAAACACCATATATTTT
>-|TRBJ2-1|TRBV6-5|-
CASRPAGPNEQFF
TGTGCCAGCAGGCCCGCTGGCCCCAATGAGCAGTTCTTC
>TRBD2|TRBJ2-7|TRBV7-9|-
CASSPGVAGDTYEQYF
TGTGCCAGCAGCCCTGGGGTAGCGGGAGATACCTACGAGCAGTACTTC